The 26 T cell receptor beta chains given below trace back to one sample, sequenced in a study of blood T cell repertoires in COVID-19. Data came from immunoSEQ multiplex PCR; TCRdb stores just in-frame clones and leaves some out. The sample lists some 76,000 clones; around four fifths were seen once. Sample: peripheral blood. Every receptor here comes from a human donor in a cohort sampled during active COVID-19.

The chain couples TRBV13 to TRBJ2-1; TRBD1 agrees at 12 bases. The V gene's germline CDR1 is PRHDT and CDR2 FYEKMQ (reference sequence). This CDR3 region has 18 residues. The ends lost 4 bases at V and 3 bases at J; junction bases unmatched: 10. The CDR3 sequence: CASSSYGGTGGGYNEQFF. The CDR3 DNA sequence: TGTGCCAGCAGCTCTTATGGAGGGACAGGGGGCGGCTACAATGAGCAGTTCTTC.

This chain uses TRBV7-3 with TRBJ2-7; TRBD1 matches 8 bases. The germline gives CDR1 SGHTA, CDR2 FQGTGA. Trimming took 1 base from V and 0 from J; bases not matched to a gene: 2. The CDR3 is 15 amino acids. The CDR3 is CASSLMGTGSYEQYF. CDR3 coding DNA: TGTGCCAGCAGCTTAATGGGGACAGGCTCCTACGAGCAGTACTTC.

The chain combines TRBV2 with TRBJ2-7; the D gene is possibly TRBD1 (5 bases). Between the trimmed V and J ends, which lost 8 bases and 0 bases, there was a span of 14 bases. The V gene's germline CDR1 is SNHLY and CDR2 FYNNEI. The CDR3 loop spans 14 amino acids. The CDR3 coding sequence is TGTGCCAGCGGGTCAGGGTCCCTCTCCTACGAGCAGTACTTC. This encodes CASGSGSLSYEQYF.

The CDR3 nucleotides read TGTGCCAGCAGTTACTCCAGGGGCACTGAAGCTTTCTTT. It specifies CASSYSRGTEAFF. The gene calls are TRBV6-6 and TRBJ1-1, with D possibly being TRBD1 (6 bases). The CDR3 is made up of 13 amino acids. Germline CDR1 MNHNY, CDR2 SVGAGI (reference sequence). The germline V and J ends were trimmed by 0 bases and 4 bases, with 6 bases remaining between them.

The chain employs TRBV5-1 and TRBJ2-1; tentatively, D is TRBD2 (6 bases). V lost 0 bases, J lost 8 bases, and 15 bases lay in between. The length of the CDR3 is 15 residues. Germline CDR1 and CDR2: SGHRS and YFSETQ. CDR3 nucleotides: TGCGCCAGCAGCTTGGGTACTAGCCTGTGGGATGAGCAGTTCTTC. Translation: CASSLGTSLWDEQFF.

This chain joins TRBV4-1 and TRBJ2-5, with 9 bases that match TRBD2. The V segment lost 4 bases and the J segment 4 bases; nucleotides outside the gene matches: 10. Germline CDR1 is MGHRA and CDR2 is YSYEKL. This CDR3 contains 16 residues. CDR3 sequence (DNA): TGCGCCAGCAGCCCGCTGAGACTAGCGGCTCGAGAGACCCAGTACTTC. Its protein product is CASSPLRLAARETQYF.

V is TRBV7-8 and J is TRBJ2-5; 16 bases align to TRBD2. This CDR3 is 16 amino acids long. The germline V gene has CDR1 SGHVS and CDR2 FQNEAQ. V trimming: 4 bases; J trimming: 2 bases; junction bases outside the gene matches: 1. The CDR3 DNA reads TGTGCCAGCAGCTCGGGACTAGCGGGGGGGCAAGAGACCCAGTACTTC. This gives the protein CASSSGLAGGQETQYF.

The chain couples TRBV27 to TRBJ2-7; 8 positions agree with TRBD2. Germline lookup yields CDR1 MNHEY and CDR2 SMNVEV (reference sequence). V gave up 5 bases and J gave up 4 bases; unmatched junction bases: 13. The CDR3 extends over 16 amino acids. The CDR3 bases are TGTGCCAGCAGTCCCTCTGTGGGCGGGGGGAAATACGAGCAGTACTTC. The encoded protein is CASSPSVGGGKYEQYF.

The chain links TRBV3-1 (or the pseudogene TRBV3-2) to TRBJ2-7; TRBD1 is a possible D gene (5 bases). The V gene lost 4 bases and the J gene lost 7 bases, with 14 bases spanning the gap. The CDR3 is 13 amino acids. The germline V gene has CDR1 LGHDT and CDR2 YNNKEL (reference sequence). CDR3 DNA: TGTGCCAGCAGCCTCGACAGCTTCTGGGAGCAGTACTTC. It codes for CASSLDSFWEQYF.

The chain uses TRBV4-1 and TRBJ1-1; 8 nucleotides match TRBD1. J lost 1 base, V lost 4 bases, and 5 bases had no gene match. The CDR3 has 15 amino acids. Germline lookup yields CDR1 MGHRA and CDR2 YSYEKL. In DNA form, the CDR3 reads TGCGCCAGCAGCCTCTGGACAGGGACGAACACTGAAGCTTTCTTT. Amino acid sequence: CASSLWTGTNTEAFF.

The chain recombines TRBV14 with TRBJ1-2; maybe TRBD1 (5 bases). The CDR3 runs 14 residues. The germline V gene has CDR1 SGHDN and CDR2 FVKESK. V was cut by 4 bases and J by 4 bases, with 13 bases left in between. The CDR3 here is CASSPGEGRYGYTF. DNA of the CDR3: TGTGCCAGCAGCCCCGGGGAGGGGCGCTATGGCTACACCTTC. Supplemented by reference TRBV14 and TRBJ1-2, the full variable domain reads EAGVTQFPSHSVIEKGQTVTLRCDPISGHDNLYWYRRVMGKEIKFLLHFVKESKQDESGMPNNRFLAERTGGTYSTLKVQPAELEDSGVYFCASSPGEGRYGYTFGSGTRLTVV.

The J gene is TRBJ2-5, the V gene TRBV5-1; TRBD1 is a possible D gene (5 bases). The germline V and J ends were trimmed by 4 bases and 3 bases, with 16 bases remaining between them. CDR1 is SGHRS and CDR2 is YFSETQ in the germline V gene. The CDR3 length is 15 residues. CDR3 residues: CASSLTPGWEETQYF. The CDR3 coding sequence is TGCGCCAGCAGCCTTACGCCAGGGTGGGAAGAGACCCAGTACTTC. Variable domain in full (rest from reference TRBV5-1 and TRBJ2-5): KAGVTQTPRYLIKTRGQQVTLSCSPISGHRSVSWYQQTPGQGLQFLFEYFSETQRNKGNFPGRFSGRQFSNSRSEMNVSTLELGDSALYLCASSLTPGWEETQYFGPGTRLLVL.

This chain uses TRBV19 with TRBJ2-7; D may be TRBD1 (6 bases). Germline V lookup: CDR1 LNHDA, CDR2 SQIVND (reference sequence). V lost 6 bases and J lost 4, with 19 bases in between. This CDR3 region has 15 residues. CDR3 sequence reads: CASSYRVGGSYEQYF. The CDR3, as DNA: TGTGCCAGTAGCTACCGGGTAGGGGGATCATACGAGCAGTACTTC.

The chain recombines TRBV7-8 with TRBJ2-3, with D perhaps matching TRBD1 (6 bases). The CDR3 loop spans 14 amino acids. Per the germline V gene, CDR1 is SGHVS and CDR2 is FQNEAQ. V was clipped by 3 bases and J by 3 bases, with 10 bases between them. Here the CDR3 DNA reads TGTGCCAGCAGCTTCATACAGGGAACAGATACGCAGTATTTT. This encodes CASSFIQGTDTQYF. The entire variable domain, with the rest obtained from reference TRBV7-8 and TRBJ2-3, is as follows: GAGVSQSPRYKVAKRGQDVALRCDPISGHVSLFWYQQALGQGPEFLTYFQNEAQLDKSGLPSDRFFAERPEGSVSTLKIQRTQQEDSAVYLCASSFIQGTDTQYFGPGTRLTVL.

The chain has TRBV18 and TRBJ2-5; 11 nucleotides agree with TRBD2. The CDR3 contains 18 residues. J gave up 3 bases and V 3 bases, and 12 bases lay outside the gene matches. Germline CDR1 and CDR2: KGHSH and LQKENI. Here the CDR3 DNA reads TGTGCCAGCTCACCCCCATTCGGTAGCGGGGGGGCGAAAGAGACCCAGTACTTC. This translates into CASSPPFGSGGAKETQYF.

This clone is a singleton in its sample. The rearrangement uses TRBV28 and TRBJ2-3, with 8 positions matching TRBD2. The length of the CDR3 is 14 residues. Trimming at V came to 6 bases and at J to 5 bases, leaving 7 bases not matched to a gene. From germline, CDR1 is MDHEN and CDR2 SYDVKM. CDR3: CASSHPGLEDTQYF. The DNA for the CDR3 is TGTGCCAGCAGCCATCCGGGACTAGAAGATACGCAGTATTTT.

The CDR3 bases are TGTGCCAGCAGTCCTGGGACAGTCCGCTCCTACGAGCAGTACTTC. Its translation: CASSPGTVRSYEQYF. The chain recombines TRBV6-6 with TRBJ2-7; 7 bases agree with TRBD1. Germline V gene sequence: CDR1 MNHNY, CDR2 SVGAGI (reference sequence). Trimming removed 5 bases from V and 0 bases from J; junction bases left unmatched: 7. CDR3 size: 15 residues.

This chain joins TRBV27 and TRBJ1-2; tentative D call: TRBD1 (5 bases). Germline-derived CDR1 and CDR2 are MNHEY and SMNVEV (reference sequence). V lost 7 bases, J lost 7 bases, and 19 bases lay in between. The CDR3 extends over 14 amino acids. The CDR3 sequence is CASKTRWGEGGYTF. CDR3 nucleotide sequence: TGTGCCAGCAAGACAAGGTGGGGGGAGGGTGGCTACACCTTC.

In its sample, this clone was seen once. This chain connects TRBV6-6 to TRBJ1-5, with 8 bases that match TRBD1. This CDR3 is built from 15 residues. V shed 4 bases, J shed 5 bases, and the junction held 7 bases outside the gene matches. Germline V gene data show CDR1 as MNHNY and CDR2 as SVGAGI (reference sequence). DNA for the CDR3: TGTGCCAGCAGTTCCAGGGGGCGAGGAGATCAGCCCCAGCATTTT. Protein: CASSSRGRGDQPQHF.

In DNA form, the CDR3 reads TGTGCCACCAGCAGAGAGCGGACAGGTGGGGATACGCAGTATTTT. This gives the protein CATSRERTGGDTQYF. The chain carries TRBV15 and TRBJ2-3, with 7 bases matching TRBD1. This CDR3 region has 15 residues. The junction had 6 bases not matched to a gene; V was cut back by 0 bases and J by 6 bases. The germline CDR1 and CDR2 sequences are LNHNV and YYDKDF (reference sequence).

The chain uses TRBV7-3 and TRBJ2-2; D remains unclear. The V gene lost 5 bases and the J gene lost 1 base, with 5 bases spanning the gap. Per germline, CDR1 SGHTA and CDR2 FQGTGA. The CDR3 consists of 13 residues. The CDR3 DNA sequence: TGTGCCAGCAGCCTCCGGAACACCGGGGAGCTGTTTTTT. It translates to CASSLRNTGELFF.

The rearrangement uses TRBV3-1 (or the pseudogene TRBV3-2) and TRBJ2-1, with 12 bases matching TRBD1. V lost 4 bases and J lost 9; bases outside the gene matches: 13. CDR1 and CDR2 (germline): LGHDT, YNNKEL (reference sequence). This CDR3 comprises 17 residues. The CDR3, as DNA: TGTGCCAGCAGCCCCCGGGACAGGGGGCACCCGAATGGTGAGCAGTTCTTC. Translating it yields CASSPRDRGHPNGEQFF.

V gene TRBV6-6 combines with J gene TRBJ1-5; 9 bases align to TRBD1. CDR1 and CDR2 from the germline V gene are MNHNY and SVGAGI (reference sequence). The V and J ends lost 7 bases and 4 bases, in that order; junction bases with no gene match: 2. This CDR3 spans 13 amino acids. CDR3 loop: CASTDRGNQPQHF. The CDR3 DNA reads TGTGCCAGCACGGACAGGGGAAATCAGCCCCAGCATTTT.

The V gene is TRBV7-2, the J gene TRBJ1-2, with TRBD1 matching 11 bases. Trimming cost V 4 bases and J 4 bases; bases outside gene matches: 8. Germline-derived CDR1 and CDR2 are SGHTA and FQGNSA. The CDR3 is 16 residues long. The CDR3 region is CASSSDGTGGFYGYTF. The CDR3 DNA reads as TGTGCCAGCAGCTCTGATGGGACAGGGGGTTTCTATGGCTACACCTTC.

V and J are TRBV27 and TRBJ2-7; D is possibly TRBD1 (6 bases). This CDR3 is 14 amino acids long. V was trimmed by 4 bases and J by 0 bases, leaving 10 bases between them. Per germline, CDR1 MNHEY and CDR2 SMNVEV (reference sequence). CDR3: CASSSQGFSYEQYF. The CDR3 nucleotides are TGTGCCAGCAGTTCGCAGGGGTTCTCCTACGAGCAGTACTTC.

This rearrangement joins TRBV4-2 to TRBJ1-3; TRBD1 matches 7 bases. The junction had 10 bases not matched to a gene; V was cut back by 4 bases and J by 10 bases. The CDR3 has 14 residues. Germline CDR1 reads LGHNA; CDR2 reads YNFKEQ. In DNA, the CDR3 is TGTGCCAGCAGCCCCTCCCTCAGGGGGAAAACCATATATTTT. It translates to CASSPSLRGKTIYF.